These T cell receptor beta chains were read from a single sample in a study of neurological immune-mediated disorders. Using its own MiXCR run on the 5' RACE reads, TCRdb lists one record per CDR3 protein. The sample consists of about 28,000 distinct CDR3 sequences, 9.5% to 13% of them appearing once. The sample was PBMCs. Every receptor here comes from a woman aged 60 to 75 in good health. CDR3s include the opening cysteine and the closing phenylalanine or tryptophan. A D gene is named only where the DNA matches it firmly. Expanded clones get a size class; other rows say once, few or many, or leave the size out.

V	size	D	J	CDR3	DNA
TRBV5-1	many	TRBD2	TRBJ2-5	CASSVAGVGETQYF	TGCGCCAGCAGCGTAGCGGGGGTAGGAGAGACCCAGTACTTC
TRBV5-1	many	NA	TRBJ2-2	CASSLPTGNTGELFF	TGCGCCAGCAGCCTCCCAACGGGGAACACCGGGGAGCTGTTTTTT
TRBV4-2	many	NA	TRBJ2-3	CASSQGPSQYF	TGTGCCAGCAGCCAAGGGCCGTCGCAGTATTTT
TRBV7-8	NA	NA	TRBJ1-2	CDSSLGRGAYGCTF	NA
TRBV5-5	many	TRBD2	TRBJ2-3	CASSFRASGGRSTDTQYF	TGTGCCAGCAGCTTTCGGGCTAGCGGGGGCCGTAGCACAGATACGCAGTATTTT
TRBV7-7	many	NA	TRBJ1-5	CASSRSQGLYQPQHF	TGTGCCAGCAGCCGCTCGCAGGGACTGTATCAGCCCCAGCATTTT
TRBV20-1	many	TRBD1	TRBJ2-2	CSARTGTENTGELFF	TGCAGTGCTAGGACCGGGACAGAGAACACCGGGGAGCTGTTTTTT
TRBV30	many	NA	TRBJ1-1	CACSRDFNTEAFF	TGTGCCTGCTCCAGGGACTTTAACACTGAAGCTTTCTTT
TRBV5-1	NA	TRBD1	TRBJ2-7	CASSLGQGASYGKYF	TGCGCCAGCAGCCTGGGACAGGGGGCGTCGTACGGGAAGTACTTC
TRBV27	many	NA	TRBJ2-7	CASSWGSGTEYEQYF	TGTGCCAGCAGTTGGGGGAGTGGGACCGAATACGAGCAGTACTTC